A selection of T cell receptor beta chains follows, all from one sample in a study of shared clonotypes between healthy human individuals. Data came from immunoSEQ multiplex PCR; TCRdb stores just in-frame clones and leaves some out. The sample consists of approximately 1.5 million clones, just under 99% of them appearing once. Sequenced sample: naive CD4+ T cells sorted from blood. These receptors all come from a man younger than 40 in good health. Each CDR3 is given with its conserved first and last residue. D genes are given only for firm matches. Size is omitted from some rows. Given values are once, few, many or a class for expanded clones.

D gene	V gene	J gene	clone size	CDR3 DNA	CDR3 protein
TRBD2	TRBV6-1	TRBJ2-7	NA	TGTGCCAGCAGTGAAGGGACTAGCGGGATCTACGAGCAGTACTTC	CASSEGTSGIYEQYF
TRBD1	TRBV7-9	TRBJ2-7	NA	TGTGCCAGCAGTCTTGCCCCGGGACAGGGCACCTACGAGCAGTACTTC	CASSLAPGQGTYEQYF
NA	TRBV5-4	TRBJ2-7	NA	TGTGCCAGCAGCCGGGGGTACGAGCAGTACTTC	CASSRGYEQYF
NA	TRBV18	TRBJ1-4	NA	TGTGCCAGCTCACCGTCTGCAACTAATGAAAAACTGTTTTTT	CASSPSATNEKLFF
TRBD2	TRBV4-2	TRBJ2-1	NA	TGTGCCAGCAGCCAACCGACCCCTGGGACTAGCGGGAGGAGGGAAAGGAATGAGCAGTTCTTC	CASSQPTPGTSGRRERNEQFF
TRBD1	TRBV18	TRBJ2-2	few	TGTGCCAGCTCACAAGGGACAGGGGACACCGGGGAGCTGTTTTTT	CASSQGTGDTGELFF
TRBD2	TRBV10-3	TRBJ2-1	NA	TGTGCCATCAGTTTCCGAAGCGGGAGTGGCAATGAGCAGTTCTTC	CAISFRSGSGNEQFF
NA	TRBV11-3	TRBJ2-1	NA	TGTGCCAGCAGCCTTACAAGGAATGAGCAGTTCTTC	CASSLTRNEQFF
NA	TRBV7-9	TRBJ1-2	NA	TGTGCCAGCAGCTTAGTGTCGGGGGGAGGCTACACCTTC	CASSLVSGGGYTF
NA	TRBV6-5	TRBJ1-5	NA	TGTGCCAGCAGTTATATCGGGAATCAGCCCCAGCATTTT	CASSYIGNQPQHF
TRBD1	TRBV28	TRBJ2-1	NA	TGTGCCAGCAGTTCACGGGGGACAGGGGGCATCAATGAGCAGTTCTTC	CASSSRGTGGINEQFF
NA	TRBV28	TRBJ2-7	NA	TGTGCCAGCAGTCGGAACCCGCTCGGCGAGCAGTACTTC	CASSRNPLGEQYF
NA	TRBV9	TRBJ2-2	NA	TGTGCCAGCAGCGTAGGAACGGGGAGCCTCGAGCTGTTTTTT	CASSVGTGSLELFF
NA	TRBV18	TRBJ2-7	few	TGTGCCAGCTCAAGAGGGGACCGACGCTACGAGCAGTACTTC	CASSRGDRRYEQYF
TRBD2	TRBV18	TRBJ2-7	once	TGTGCCAGCTCACCGATTGGACTAGCCCAGGCATACGAGCAGTACTTC	CASSPIGLAQAYEQYF
NA	TRBV5-4	TRBJ2-2	NA	TGTGCCAGCAGCTTGGGGCAGGGGACCGGGGAGCTGTTTTTT	CASSLGQGTGELFF
NA	TRBV29-1	TRBJ2-3	NA	TGCAGCGTTGTTCCCCGGGACTCCGACACAGATACGCAGTATTTT	CSVVPRDSDTDTQYF
TRBD2	TRBV7-3	TRBJ2-7	NA	TGTGCCAGCAGCTTAGGGCCGGGACTAGCGGGAGATCGCACCTACGAGCAGTACTTC	CASSLGPGLAGDRTYEQYF
NA	TRBV2	TRBJ1-5	NA	TGTGCCAGCACCACGGAGAGGGGGTATTACGAGCCCCAGCATTTT	CASTTERGYYEPQHF
NA	TRBV6-4	TRBJ1-2	once	TGTGCCAGCAGCTGGGCCCTGGGAGCTAACTATGGCTACACCTTC	CASSWALGANYGYTF
TRBD2	TRBV4-1	TRBJ2-7	NA	TGCGCCAGCAGCCAAGATTTACTAGCGGGCCGCGAGCAGTACTTC	CASSQDLLAGREQYF
NA	TRBV19	TRBJ2-7	NA	TGTGCCAGTAGTATATTATCGAATGCGGACGAGCAGTACTTC	CASSILSNADEQYF
NA	TRBV27	TRBJ2-1	NA	TGTGCCAGCACCCCGGGAGACAGACAGGGCAATGAGCAGTTCTTC	CASTPGDRQGNEQFF
NA	TRBV9	TRBJ2-3	once	TGTGCCAGCAGCGTACAAGGCACAGATACGCAGTATTTT	CASSVQGTDTQYF
NA	TRBV14	TRBJ2-3	NA	TGTGCCAGCAGCCAAGAACGGGCGGACACAGATACGCAGTATTTT	CASSQERADTDTQYF
NA	TRBV5-6	TRBJ2-7	NA	TGTGCCAGCAGCCTGCGGGGGGGACAGGGGAACGAGCAGTACTTC	CASSLRGGQGNEQYF
TRBD2	TRBV30	TRBJ2-7	NA	TGTGCCTGGAGTCCCCCGGGACTAGCATTCGACGAGCAGTACTTC	CAWSPPGLAFDEQYF
NA	TRBV5-1	TRBJ2-3	NA	TGCGCCAGCAGTTCGAGGGTAGGGGGCACAGATACGCAGTATTTT	CASSSRVGGTDTQYF
NA	TRBV6-5	TRBJ1-1	NA	TGTGCCAGCAGTTACTCGGGGCCCCACACTGAAGCTTTCTTT	CASSYSGPHTEAFF
NA	TRBV20-1	TRBJ2-7	few	TGCAGTGCTAGAGCAGGGTACGAGCAGTACTTC	CSARAGYEQYF
NA	TRBV4-3	TRBJ1-1	NA	TGCGCCAGCAGCCAAGGGAGGGAGAACACTGAAGCTTTCTTT	CASSQGRENTEAFF
TRBD1	TRBV5-1	TRBJ2-1	NA	TGCGCCAGCAGCTTGTCAGGGGGTTACAATGAGCAGTTCTTC	CASSLSGGYNEQFF
NA	TRBV5-1	TRBJ1-1	once	TGCGCCAGCAGCTTGGGAACGGTACCGGGTGAAGCTTTCTTT	CASSLGTVPGEAFF
TRBD1	TRBV5-1	TRBJ1-5	NA	TGCGCCAGCAGCGATACAGGGGCTCAGCCCCAGCATTTT	CASSDTGAQPQHF
NA	TRBV28	TRBJ1-4	once	TGTGCCAGCAGTTTCGACAGGAGGAACGAAAAACTGTTTTTT	CASSFDRRNEKLFF
TRBD1	TRBV28	TRBJ2-7	NA	TGTGCCAGCAGAAAAAGGACAGGGTCCTACGAGCAGTACTTC	CASRKRTGSYEQYF
NA	TRBV29-1	TRBJ1-1	NA	TGCAGCGTTGGGCAGGTCCGTGATGAAGCTTTCTTT	CSVGQVRDEAFF
NA	TRBV28	TRBJ1-3	NA	TGTGCCAGCAGTGTGTATTCGGGCACCATATATTTT	CASSVYSGTIYF
TRBD2	TRBV7-2	TRBJ2-1	NA	TGTGCCAGCAGCCCGCTAGCGGGAGGGCCAGTCTACAATGAGCAGTTCTTC	CASSPLAGGPVYNEQFF
NA	TRBV5-8	TRBJ2-1	NA	TGTGCCAGCAGCCCCGTGGGGGGCTTGTACAATGAGCAGTTCTTC	CASSPVGGLYNEQFF
NA	TRBV10-3	TRBJ1-4	NA	TGTGCCAGCCGAGGTGCAACTAATGAAAAACTGTTTTTT	CASRGATNEKLFF
NA	TRBV11-2	TRBJ1-2	NA	TGTGCCAGCAGCTTAGGTCGCCAGCTTTATGGCTACACCTTC	CASSLGRQLYGYTF
NA	TRBV5-5	TRBJ2-3	NA	TGTGCCAGCACCCGACCCCCTCTTGGGACGCAGTATTTT	CASTRPPLGTQYF
TRBD1	TRBV2	TRBJ1-5	NA	TGTGCCAGCAGTGAACGACAGGGATATCAGCCCCAGCATTTT	CASSERQGYQPQHF
NA	TRBV6-5	TRBJ2-2	NA	TGTGCCAGCGGGGGAAGGAACACCGGGGAGCTGTTTTTT	CASGGRNTGELFF
NA	TRBV7-3	TRBJ2-2	NA	TGTGCCAGCAGCAGACATCCCCCCCCGAACACCGGGGAGCTGTTTTTT	CASSRHPPPNTGELFF